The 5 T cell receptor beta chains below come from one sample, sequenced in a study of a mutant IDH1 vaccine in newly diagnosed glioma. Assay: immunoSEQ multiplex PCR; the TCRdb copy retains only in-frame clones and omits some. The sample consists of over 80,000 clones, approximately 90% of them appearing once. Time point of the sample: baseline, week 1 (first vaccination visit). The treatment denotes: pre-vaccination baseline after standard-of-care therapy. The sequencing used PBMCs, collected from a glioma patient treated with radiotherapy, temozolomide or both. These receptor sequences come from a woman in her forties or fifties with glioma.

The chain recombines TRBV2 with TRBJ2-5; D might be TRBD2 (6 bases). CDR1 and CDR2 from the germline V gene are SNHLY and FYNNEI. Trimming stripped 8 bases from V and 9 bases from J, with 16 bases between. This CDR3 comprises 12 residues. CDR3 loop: CASSAGNGAQYF. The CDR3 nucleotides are TGTGCCAGCTCTGCGGGAAACGGCGCCCAGTACTTC.

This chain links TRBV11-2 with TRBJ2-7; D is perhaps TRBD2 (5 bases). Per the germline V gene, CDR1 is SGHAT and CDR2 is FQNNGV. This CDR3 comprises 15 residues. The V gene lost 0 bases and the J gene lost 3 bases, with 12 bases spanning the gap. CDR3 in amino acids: CASSLDRGTRYEQYF. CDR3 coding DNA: TGTGCCAGCAGCTTAGATCGGGGAACCCGCTACGAGCAGTACTTC.

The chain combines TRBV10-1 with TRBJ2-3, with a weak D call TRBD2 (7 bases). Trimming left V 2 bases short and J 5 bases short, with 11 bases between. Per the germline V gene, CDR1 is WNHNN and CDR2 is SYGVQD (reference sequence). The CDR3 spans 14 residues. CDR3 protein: CASSEGRGGDTQYF. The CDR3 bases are TGCGCCAGCAGTGAGGGGAGGGGGGGAGATACGCAGTATTTT.

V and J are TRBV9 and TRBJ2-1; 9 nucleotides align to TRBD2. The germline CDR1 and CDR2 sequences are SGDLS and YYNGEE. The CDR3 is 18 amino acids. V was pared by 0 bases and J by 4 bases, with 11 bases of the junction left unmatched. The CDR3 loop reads CASSVGGGGLAGYNEQFF. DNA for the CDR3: TGTGCCAGCAGCGTAGGAGGAGGAGGGCTAGCGGGATACAATGAGCAGTTCTTC. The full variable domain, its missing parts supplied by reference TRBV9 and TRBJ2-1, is DSGVTQTPKHLITATGQRVTLRCSPRSGDLSVYWYQQSLDQGLQFLIQYYNGEERAKGNILERFSAQQFPDLHSELNLSSLELGDSALYFCASSVGGGGLAGYNEQFFGPGTRLTVL.

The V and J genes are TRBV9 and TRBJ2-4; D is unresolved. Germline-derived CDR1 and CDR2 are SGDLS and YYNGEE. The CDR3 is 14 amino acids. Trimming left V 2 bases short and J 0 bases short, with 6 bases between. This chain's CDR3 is CASSVGVAKNIQYF. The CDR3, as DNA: TGTGCCAGCAGCGTCGGAGTAGCCAAAAACATTCAGTACTTC.